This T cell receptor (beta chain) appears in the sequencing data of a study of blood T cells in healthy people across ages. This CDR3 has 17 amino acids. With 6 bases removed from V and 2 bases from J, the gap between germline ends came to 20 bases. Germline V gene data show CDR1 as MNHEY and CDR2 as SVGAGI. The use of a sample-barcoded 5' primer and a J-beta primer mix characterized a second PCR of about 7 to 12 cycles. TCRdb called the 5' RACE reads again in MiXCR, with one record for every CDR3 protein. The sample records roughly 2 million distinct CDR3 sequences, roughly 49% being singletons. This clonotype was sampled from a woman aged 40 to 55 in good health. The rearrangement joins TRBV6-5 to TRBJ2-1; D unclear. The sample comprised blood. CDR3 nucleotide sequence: TGTGCCAGCAGCCTACATCGATGGGGAAGCGCCTACAATGAGCAGTTCTTC. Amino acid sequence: CASSLHRWGSAYNEQFF.